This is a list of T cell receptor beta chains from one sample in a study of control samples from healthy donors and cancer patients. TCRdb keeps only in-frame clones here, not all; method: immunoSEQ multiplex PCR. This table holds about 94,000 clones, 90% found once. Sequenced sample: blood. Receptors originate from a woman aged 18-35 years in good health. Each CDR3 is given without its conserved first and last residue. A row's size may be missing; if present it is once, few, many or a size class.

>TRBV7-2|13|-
ASREDSWYSYEQY
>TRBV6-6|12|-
ASRTTNTGNTIY
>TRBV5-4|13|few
ASSPHDFSTDTQY
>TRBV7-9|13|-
ASSQGAPILYEQY
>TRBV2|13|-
ASRRDGAANTEAF
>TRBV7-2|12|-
ASSLIEGRGGYT
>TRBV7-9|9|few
ASSLDGGYT
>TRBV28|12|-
ASSFLSGTDTQY
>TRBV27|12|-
ASSLTGANYGYT
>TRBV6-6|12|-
ASSYSAGSFELF
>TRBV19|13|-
ASSLLRTGDTEAF
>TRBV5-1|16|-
ASSLVGQGREDTGELF
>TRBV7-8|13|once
ASSLARAGKTEAF
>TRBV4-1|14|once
ASSQGHGRDSPSYT
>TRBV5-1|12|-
ASSLVLGGTEAF
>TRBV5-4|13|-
ASSLATSSYNEQF
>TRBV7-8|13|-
ASSLALSRQAEQF
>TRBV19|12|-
ASSGGQGISGYT
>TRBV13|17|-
ASSLEGTSGESSYNEQF
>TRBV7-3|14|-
ASSLLLGEVTGELF
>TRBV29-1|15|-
SAVGLAGGLYFNEQF
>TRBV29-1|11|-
SASDRVDTEAF
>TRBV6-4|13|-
ASSEMAGAAYEQY
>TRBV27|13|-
ASSPRDRGRETQY
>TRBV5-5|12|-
ASEALPGNTEAF
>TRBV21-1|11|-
ASSKRWVQTQY
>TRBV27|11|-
ASSLGPSYEQY
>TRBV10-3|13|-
AITKDTGTKYEQY
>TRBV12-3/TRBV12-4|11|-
ASSLGTRDTQY
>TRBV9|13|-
ASSARQGTNSPLH
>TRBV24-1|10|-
ATSDLWDGYT
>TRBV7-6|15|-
ASSLVPYPLSEETQY
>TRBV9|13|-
ASSVGTFSTDTQY
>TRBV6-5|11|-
ASSPDRKIGYT
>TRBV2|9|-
ASRVGYGYT
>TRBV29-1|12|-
SVAPDRLRETQY
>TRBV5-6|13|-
ASSPTAGWASPLH
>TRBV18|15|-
ASSPLTATSSGNTIY
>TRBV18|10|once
ASSPPGEAQY
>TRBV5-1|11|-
ASGMGENTEAF
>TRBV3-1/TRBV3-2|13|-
ASSLRVTTYNEQF
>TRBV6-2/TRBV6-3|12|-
ASSYSSGVDEQY
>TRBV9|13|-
ASSVGGPEGTPLH
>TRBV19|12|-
ASSIPQGSDTQY
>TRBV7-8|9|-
ASGADYEAF
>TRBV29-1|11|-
SVDRACNEKLF
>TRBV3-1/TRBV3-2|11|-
ASSHKEGNTIY
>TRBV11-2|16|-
ASSPRGGGQGEYNEQF
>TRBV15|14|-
ATSRGDSYSNQPQH
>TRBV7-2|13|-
ASSFGVSGNQPQH
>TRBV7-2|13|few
ASSLEPGGAYEQY
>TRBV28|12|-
ASSFSTSNYGYT
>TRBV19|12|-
ASSIVVGGQPQH
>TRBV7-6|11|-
ASSLADVPEAF